A selection of T cell receptor beta chains follows, all from one sample in a study of T cell responses to AZD1222 COVID-19 vaccine. Assay used: immunoSEQ multiplex PCR; TCRdb lists only in-frame clones, some missing. This table holds 100,000 to 150,000 clones, approximately 88% found once. The specimen comprised peripheral blood, sampled on day 0 of AZD1222 vaccination. Receptor source: an adult in good health. CDR3s include the opening cysteine and the closing phenylalanine or tryptophan. A D gene is named only where the DNA matches it firmly. Clone size is stated in some rows and not others, as once, few, many or a class when expanded.

14 NA NA TRBJ2-7 TRBV14 TGTGCCAGCAGCCAAGTAAGGAACCTCTACGAGCAGTACTTC CASSQVRNLYEQYF
15 NA NA TRBJ2-7 TRBV7-8 TGTGCCAGCAGCTTAGTGGCCCCAACCACTTACGAGCAGTACTTC CASSLVAPTTYEQYF
15 NA NA TRBJ1-1 TRBV9 TGTGCCAGCAGCGTAGCTATCCCGGGGTTCACTGAAGCTTTCTTT CASSVAIPGFTEAFF
11 once TRBD1 TRBJ2-5 TRBV29-1 TGCAGCGTTGGGCAGGGGGTAGTTCAGTACTTC CSVGQGVVQYF
12 NA NA TRBJ1-1 TRBV5-4 TGTGCCAGCAGCTTGGCCCCAGAGGAAGCTTTCTTT CASSLAPEEAFF
16 NA TRBD2 TRBJ2-1 TRBV10-3 TGTGCCATCAGTGATGGGTTAGCGGGGGACTACAATGAGCAGTTCTTC CAISDGLAGDYNEQFF
11 once NA TRBJ2-2 TRBV2 TGTGCCAACATCGGGACCGGGGAGCTGTTTTTT CANIGTGELFF
12 few NA TRBJ1-3 TRBV7-2 TGTGCCAGCAGCTCCTACGGAAACACCATATATTTT CASSSYGNTIYF
12 NA NA TRBJ1-2 TRBV10-3 TGTGCCATCAGTGATTGGGTGTCAGGCTACACCTTC CAISDWVSGYTF
13 NA NA TRBJ2-6 TRBV5-4 TGTGCCAGCAGCTTCAAGGGGGCCAACGTCCTGACTTTC CASSFKGANVLTF
15 NA NA TRBJ2-2 TRBV7-2 TGTGCCAGCAGCTTAGGTCAGGGTGGCACCGGGGAGCTGTTTTTT CASSLGQGGTGELFF
12 NA NA TRBJ2-7 TRBV12-3/TRBV12-4 TGTGCCAGCAGTTACGACGTCTACGAGCAGTACTTC CASSYDVYEQYF
14 NA NA TRBJ1-4 TRBV18 TGTGCCAGCTCACCTGGCAGCCTTAATGAAAAACTGTTTTTT CASSPGSLNEKLFF
16 NA NA TRBJ1-1 TRBV4-3 TGCGCCAGCAGCCAAGCCGCGGCGGGGATGCGCACTGAAGCTTTCTTT CASSQAAAGMRTEAFF
16 NA TRBD1 TRBJ1-4 TRBV11-2 TGTGCCAGCAGCTTAGGGGACAGGAGACAAAATGAAAAACTGTTTTTT CASSLGDRRQNEKLFF
15 NA TRBD1 TRBJ1-5 TRBV5-6 TGTGCCAGCAGTCGAACTACAGGGGTGCCTCAGCCCCAGCATTTT CASSRTTGVPQPQHF
14 NA TRBD2 TRBJ2-3 TRBV5-1 TGCGCCAGCAGCTTGGTAGCTAGCGGTCGGATAGGGTATTTT CASSLVASGRIGYF
15 NA NA TRBJ1-6 TRBV6-5 TGTGCCAGCAGTTACGGGAAGGGGCAGAATTCACCCCTCCACTTT CASSYGKGQNSPLHF
15 NA TRBD2 TRBJ2-3 TRBV2 TGTGCCAGCAGTTCGACTGGCGGGGGAGGGGATACGCAGTATTTT CASSSTGGGGDTQYF
13 NA NA TRBJ2-1 TRBV4-1 TGCGCCAGCAGCCAAGAGTGGCACAATGAGCAGTTCTTC CASSQEWHNEQFF
13 NA TRBD1 TRBJ1-2 TRBV27 TGTGCCAGCAGTTACAGGGGAGACTATGGCTACACCTTC CASSYRGDYGYTF
16 few TRBD2 TRBJ2-2 TRBV9 TGTGCCAGCAGCGGACTTAGCGGGGGAAACACCGGGGAGCTGTTTTTT CASSGLSGGNTGELFF
16 NA TRBD1 TRBJ2-1 TRBV5-4 TGTGCCAGCAGCGAAGGACAGGGACCCCCAGGGGGTGAGCAGTTCTTC CASSEGQGPPGGEQFF
13 NA NA TRBJ2-5 TRBV11-2 TGTGCCAGCACCTCCCCAGCTGAGGAGACCCAGTACTTC CASTSPAEETQYF
15 NA TRBD2 TRBJ2-2 TRBV19 TGTGCCAGTAGTCGCAAGCGGGGGAACACCGGGGAGCTGTTTTTT CASSRKRGNTGELFF
15 NA NA TRBJ2-2 TRBV2 TGTGCCAGCAGTGGGGAGTCCCTGGGCACCGGGGAGCTGTTTTTT CASSGESLGTGELFF
11 NA NA TRBJ1-2 TRBV6-5 TGTGCTACCAGGGTAGTATATGGCTACACCTTC CATRVVYGYTF
11 NA NA TRBJ1-2 TRBV30 TGTGCCTGGACAGTGAACTATGGCTACACCTTC CAWTVNYGYTF
11 once TRBD2 TRBJ2-3 TRBV20-1 TGCAGTGCCCGGGGGGGGGATACGCAGTATTTT CSARGGDTQYF
13 NA TRBD1 TRBJ2-3 TRBV19 TGTGCCAGTAGTACCCCCGGGGACAGGGCGCAGTATTTT CASSTPGDRAQYF
15 NA TRBD1 TRBJ1-6 TRBV3-1/TRBV3-2 TGTGCCAGCAGCCTCGGTCAGGGGGTCAATTCACCCCTCCACTTT CASSLGQGVNSPLHF
16 NA NA TRBJ1-3 TRBV9 TGTGCCAGCAGCGTAGCATGGCAGGCGGAGGGAAACACCATATATTTT CASSVAWQAEGNTIYF
13 NA NA TRBJ1-2 TRBV18 TGTGCCAGCTCACCACAATCCGGAGATGGCTACACCTTC CASSPQSGDGYTF
13 NA NA TRBJ1-1 TRBV6-5 TGTGCCAGCAGGACTCAGGTGAACACTGAAGCTTTCTTT CASRTQVNTEAFF
17 NA TRBD1 TRBJ1-1 TRBV4-3 TGCGCCAGCAGCCAAGATAGGGGGGGCAGGGGGAGGACTGAAGCTTTCTTT CASSQDRGGRGRTEAFF
17 NA TRBD1 TRBJ1-1 TRBV6-1 TGTGCCAGCAGTGAGACTTACACAGGGGAGGATGGCACTGAAGCTTTCTTT CASSETYTGEDGTEAFF
16 NA NA TRBJ1-4 TRBV18 TGTGCCAGCTCACTTAAAAACCGGGCCCTCGGGGAAAAACTGTTTTTT CASSLKNRALGEKLFF